This T cell receptor (beta chain) was obtained from a study of shared clonotypes between healthy human individuals. TCRdb's copy holds only in-frame clones and misses some; the assay was immunoSEQ multiplex PCR. Here the sample spans a few million clones, roughly 93% being singletons. Trimming pared 4 bases from V and 0 bases from J, leaving 17 bases between. This CDR3 comprises 17 residues. Germline-derived CDR1 and CDR2 are SGHDT and YYEEEE. This sequence joins TRBV5-6 and TRBJ2-1, with D perhaps TRBD1 or TRBD2 (6 bases each). The sequenced sample consisted of naive CD4+ T cells from PBMCs. Subset noted: CD45RA+ positively selected. This receptor was taken from a man aged 18-30 years in good health. Some clones in this sample may be carry-over from other donors' samples. CDR3 DNA sequence: TGTGCCAGCAGCCCCCGAACCGGGGGCAGCTCCTACAATGAGCAGTTCTTC. Translating it yields CASSPRTGGSSYNEQFF.